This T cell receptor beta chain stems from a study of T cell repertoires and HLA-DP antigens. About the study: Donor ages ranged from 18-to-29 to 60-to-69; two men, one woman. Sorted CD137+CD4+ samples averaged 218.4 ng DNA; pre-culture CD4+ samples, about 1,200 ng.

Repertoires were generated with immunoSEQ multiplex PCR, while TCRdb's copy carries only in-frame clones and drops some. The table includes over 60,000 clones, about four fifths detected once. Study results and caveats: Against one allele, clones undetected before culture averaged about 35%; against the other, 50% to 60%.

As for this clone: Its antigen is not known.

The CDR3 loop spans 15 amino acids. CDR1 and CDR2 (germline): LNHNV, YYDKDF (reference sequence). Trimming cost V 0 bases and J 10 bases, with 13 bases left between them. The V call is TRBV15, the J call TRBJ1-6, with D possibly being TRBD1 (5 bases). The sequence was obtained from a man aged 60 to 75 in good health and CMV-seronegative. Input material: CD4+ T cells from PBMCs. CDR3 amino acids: CATSRDPTARSPLHF. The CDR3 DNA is TGTGCCACCAGCAGAGATCCGACAGCACGGTCACCCCTCCACTTT.